This T cell receptor (beta chain) was retrieved from a study of response to subunit inactivated influenza vaccine. This clonotype was detected only a few times. Its antigen remains unknown. TCRdb itself ran the RT-PCR reads through MiXCR, one entry per CDR3 protein. The sample holds almost 600,000 distinct CDR3 sequences; around 15% are singletons and the top ten take 11%. Study-wide results and limits: Every seasonal influenza vaccination brings in few new T cells, the authors suggested.

CDR1 and CDR2 from the germline V gene are KGHSH and LQKENI. This CDR3 spans 19 amino acids. V lost 1 base, J lost 3 bases, and 14 bases stayed unmatched. Sequencing was performed on PBMCs from blood, taken 12 days after vaccination. The rearrangement uses TRBV18 and TRBJ2-1; 8 bases line up with TRBD1. The receptor was derived from a man aged 45 to 65 who received an inactivated influenza vaccine. This CDR3 reads CASSPRAGGPVSHYNEQFF. The DNA of the CDR3 is TGTGCCAGCTCACCACGGGCAGGGGGCCCCGTCTCCCACTACAATGAGCAGTTCTTC.